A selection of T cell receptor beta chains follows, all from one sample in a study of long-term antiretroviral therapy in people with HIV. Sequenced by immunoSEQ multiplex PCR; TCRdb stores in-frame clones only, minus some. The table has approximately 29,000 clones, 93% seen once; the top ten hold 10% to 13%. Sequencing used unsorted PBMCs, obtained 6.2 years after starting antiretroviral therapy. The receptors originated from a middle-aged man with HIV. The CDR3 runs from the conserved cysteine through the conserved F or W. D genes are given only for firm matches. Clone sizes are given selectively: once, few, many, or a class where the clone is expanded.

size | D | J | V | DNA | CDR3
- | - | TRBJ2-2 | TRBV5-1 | TGCGCCAGCAGCTTGGAGGAGCTGTTCGGCCTCACCGGGGAGCTGTTTTTT | CASSLEELFGLTGELFF
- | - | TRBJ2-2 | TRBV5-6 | TGTGCCAGCAGCTTGTGGCGGGACACCGGGGAGCTGTTTTTT | CASSLWRDTGELFF
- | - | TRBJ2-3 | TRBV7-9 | TGTGCCAGCAGCTTAGAGAGCAGTTCAGATACGCAGTATTTT | CASSLESSSDTQYF
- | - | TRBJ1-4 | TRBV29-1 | TGCAGCGCCGGGGTAGGGTATGAAAAACTGTTTTTT | CSAGVGYEKLFF
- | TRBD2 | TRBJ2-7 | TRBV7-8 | TGTGCCAGCAGCTTAGTCCTTCTTAGCGGGAGGGCCACGTACGAGCAGTACTTC | CASSLVLLSGRATYEQYF
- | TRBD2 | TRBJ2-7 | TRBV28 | TGTGCCAGCACTGTAGCGGGAGGGGAGCAGTACTTC | CASTVAGGEQYF
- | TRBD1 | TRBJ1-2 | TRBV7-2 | TGTGCCAGCAGCCCCACAGGGGGCGTCGAAAACTATGGCTACACCTTC | CASSPTGGVENYGYTF
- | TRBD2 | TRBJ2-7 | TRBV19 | TGTGCCAGTAGTGTCCTAGCGGGGGGCCCCGACGAGCAGTACTTC | CASSVLAGGPDEQYF
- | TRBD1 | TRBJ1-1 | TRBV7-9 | TGTGCCAGCAGCCCGACGACAGGGAGGAACACTGAAGCTTTCTTT | CASSPTTGRNTEAFF
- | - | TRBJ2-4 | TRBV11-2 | TGTGCCAGCAGCTTCCCCCCAGAAGCCGGGTTTGACAAAAACATTCAGTACTTC | CASSFPPEAGFDKNIQYF
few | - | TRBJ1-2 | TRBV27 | TGTGCCAGCAGTTTATCGGTCCAGACTGGCTACACCTTC | CASSLSVQTGYTF
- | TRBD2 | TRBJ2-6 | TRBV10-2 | TGCGCCAGCGTAGCACCACTAGCGGGAGCGGAAACTGGGGCCAACGTCCTGACTTTC | CASVAPLAGAETGANVLTF
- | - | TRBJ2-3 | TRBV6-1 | TGTGCCAGCAGGATTACAATAAGCACAGATACGCAGTATTTT | CASRITISTDTQYF
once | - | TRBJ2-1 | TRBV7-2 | TGTGCCAGCAGCTTGGGGACTCCCTCCAATGAGCAGTTCTTC | CASSLGTPSNEQFF
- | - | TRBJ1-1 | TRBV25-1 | TGTGCCAGCAGTGAATGGGGAACTGAAGCTTTCTTT | CASSEWGTEAFF
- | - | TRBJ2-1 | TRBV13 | TGTGCCAGCAGCTTGGGAAGCCCGGGCCAGTTGGAGCGCCAGTTCTTC | CASSLGSPGQLERQFF
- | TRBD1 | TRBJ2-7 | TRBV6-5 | TGTGCCAGCTCACCGGGACAGACCTACGAGCAGTACTTC | CASSPGQTYEQYF
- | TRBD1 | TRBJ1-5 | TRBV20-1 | TGCAGTGTCCGGACAGGAGGAGCCCAGCATTTT | CSVRTGGAQHF
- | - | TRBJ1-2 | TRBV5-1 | TGCGCCAGCAGCTTGGCCCAGGGCCTGGGCCTTTACTATGGCTACACCTTC | CASSLAQGLGLYYGYTF
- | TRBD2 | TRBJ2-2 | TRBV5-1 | TGCGCCAGCAGCTTGCGCGGGGGGGCCGGGGAGCTGTTTTTT | CASSLRGGAGELFF
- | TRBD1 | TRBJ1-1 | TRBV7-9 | TGTGCCAGCAGCCCACAGGGGCAAAGGGTTGCTTTCTTT | CASSPQGQRVAFF
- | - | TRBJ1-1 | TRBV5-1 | TGCGCCAGCAGCCGGAACCAGGGACATCAGAACACTGAAGCTTTCTTT | CASSRNQGHQNTEAFF
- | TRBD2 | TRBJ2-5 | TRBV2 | TGTGCCAGCAGTGTAGCGGGAGGAGTAGAGACCCAGTACTTC | CASSVAGGVETQYF
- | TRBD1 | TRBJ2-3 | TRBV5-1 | TGCGCCAGCAGCGGAGGACAGGGAGGTTCAGATACGCAGTATTTT | CASSGGQGGSDTQYF
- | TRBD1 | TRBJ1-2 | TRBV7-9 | TGTGCCAGCAGCTTAGTGGGACAGGGAGATTATGGCTACACCTTC | CASSLVGQGDYGYTF
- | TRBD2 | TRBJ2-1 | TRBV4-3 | TGCGCCAGCAGCCAAGAACTGGCTAGCGGGAGCGATGAGCAGTTCTTC | CASSQELASGSDEQFF
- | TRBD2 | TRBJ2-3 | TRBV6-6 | TGTGCCAGCATCCCGCGGGGGAGAGATACGCAGTATTTT | CASIPRGRDTQYF
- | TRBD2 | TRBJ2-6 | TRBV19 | TGTGCCAGTAGCCAAACGGGGACTAATGGGGCCAACGTCCTGACTTTC | CASSQTGTNGANVLTF
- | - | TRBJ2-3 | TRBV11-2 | TGTGCCAGCAGCATCCTGGGGAGCACAGATACGCAGTATTTT | CASSILGSTDTQYF
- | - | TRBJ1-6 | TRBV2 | TGTGCCAGCAGTGAGAGTCATTCACCCCTCCACTTT | CASSESHSPLHF
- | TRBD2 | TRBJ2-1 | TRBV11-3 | TGTGCCAGCAGCTCATCTCTAGCGGGGTTCAATGAGCAGTTCTTC | CASSSSLAGFNEQFF
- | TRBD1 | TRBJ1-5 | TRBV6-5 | TGTGCCAGCAGTCGCGACAGGGGGTTTAATCAGCCCCAGCATTTT | CASSRDRGFNQPQHF
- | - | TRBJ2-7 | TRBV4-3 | TGCGCCAGCAGCCAAGTGTTTGGGGTGGCCTACGAGCAGTACTTC | CASSQVFGVAYEQYF
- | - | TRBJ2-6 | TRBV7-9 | TGTGCCAGCAGCCCAGTCTGGGGCTCTGGGGCCAACGTCCTGACTTTC | CASSPVWGSGANVLTF
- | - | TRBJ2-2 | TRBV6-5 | TGTGCCAGCGGGCAGGTGAACACCGGGGAGCTGTTTTTT | CASGQVNTGELFF
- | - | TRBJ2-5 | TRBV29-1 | TGCAGCGTGCCCGTCGGCGTGGAGACCCAGTACTTC | CSVPVGVETQYF
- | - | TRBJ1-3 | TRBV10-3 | TGTGCCATCAGTGTCGGGGATTCTGGAAACACCATATATTTT | CAISVGDSGNTIYF
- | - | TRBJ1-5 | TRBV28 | TGTGCCAGCAGGCGCCAAGGAGGGGTAAATCAGCCCCAGCATTTT | CASRRQGGVNQPQHF
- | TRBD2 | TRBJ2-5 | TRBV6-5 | TGTGCCAGCAGAAAGGGACTAGCGAACCAAGAGACCCAGTACTTC | CASRKGLANQETQYF
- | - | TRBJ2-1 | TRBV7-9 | TGTGCCAGCAGCTTAGAGCAGGAATACAATGAGCAGTTCTTC | CASSLEQEYNEQFF
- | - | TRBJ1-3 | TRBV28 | TGTGCCGGATCGGGGGCGGATGGAAACACCATATATTTT | CAGSGADGNTIYF
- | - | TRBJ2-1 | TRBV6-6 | TGTGCCAGCAGTTCCCACACGTACGAGCAGTTCTTC | CASSSHTYEQFF
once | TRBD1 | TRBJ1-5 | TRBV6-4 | TGTGCCAGCAGTGACCCTATGAAGGACAGGGAGAATCAGCCCCAGCATTTT | CASSDPMKDRENQPQHF
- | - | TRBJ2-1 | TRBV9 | TGTGCCAGCAGCGTAGGGGGTGGTAGCTCCTACAATGAGCAGTTCTTC | CASSVGGGSSYNEQFF
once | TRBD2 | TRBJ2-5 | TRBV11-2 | TGTGCCAGCAGCTTAGTTACTAGCGGGGTTCCAGGAGAGACCCAGTACTTC | CASSLVTSGVPGETQYF
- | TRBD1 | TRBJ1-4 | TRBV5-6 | TGTGCCAGCAGCTTACGGACAGGACCTAATGAAAAACTGTTTTTT | CASSLRTGPNEKLFF
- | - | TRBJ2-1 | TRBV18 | TGTGCCAGCGCATCCCCCTGGGGAAATGAGCAGTTCTTC | CASASPWGNEQFF
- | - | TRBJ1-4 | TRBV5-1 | TGCGCCAGCAGCTCTGGATCTGCAACTAATGAAAAACTGTTTTTT | CASSSGSATNEKLFF
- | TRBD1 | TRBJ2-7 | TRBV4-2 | TGTGCCAGCAGCCAAGGACAGGGGGAGTACGAGCAGTACTTC | CASSQGQGEYEQYF
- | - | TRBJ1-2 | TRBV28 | TGTGCCAGCAGAACACCCCGAGGGTCGGGTGGCTACACCTTC | CASRTPRGSGGYTF
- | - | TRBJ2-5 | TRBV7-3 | TGTGCCAGCAGCTCCGGGGCCGGACAAGGTACCCAGTACTTC | CASSSGAGQGTQYF
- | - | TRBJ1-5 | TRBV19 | TGTGCCAGTAGTATAGGTTCTACCGTCACGGGGCCCCAGCATTTT | CASSIGSTVTGPQHF